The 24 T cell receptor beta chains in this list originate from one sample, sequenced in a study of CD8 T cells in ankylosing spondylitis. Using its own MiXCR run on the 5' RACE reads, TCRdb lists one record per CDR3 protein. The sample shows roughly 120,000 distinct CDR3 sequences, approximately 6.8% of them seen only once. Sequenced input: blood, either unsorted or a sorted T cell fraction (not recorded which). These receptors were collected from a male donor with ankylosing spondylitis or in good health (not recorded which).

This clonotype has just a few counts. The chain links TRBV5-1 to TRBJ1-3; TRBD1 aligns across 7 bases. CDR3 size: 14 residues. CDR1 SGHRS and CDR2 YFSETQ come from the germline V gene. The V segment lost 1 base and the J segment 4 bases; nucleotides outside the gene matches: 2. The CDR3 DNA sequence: TGCGCCAGCAGCTTGACAGGGGCCGGAAACACCATATATTTT. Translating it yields CASSLTGAGNTIYF.

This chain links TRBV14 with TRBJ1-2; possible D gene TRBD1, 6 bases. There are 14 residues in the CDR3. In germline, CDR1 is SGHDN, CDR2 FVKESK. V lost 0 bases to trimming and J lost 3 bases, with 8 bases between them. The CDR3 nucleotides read TGTGCCAGCAGCCAAGATACAGGGCACTATGGCTACACCTTC. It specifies CASSQDTGHYGYTF.

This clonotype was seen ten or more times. The CDR3 spells CSASGTGQETQYF. The CDR3, as DNA: TGCAGCGCATCCGGGACAGGACAAGAGACCCAGTACTTC. This rearrangement joins TRBV29-1 to TRBJ2-5; 8 positions match TRBD1. The CDR3 runs 13 residues. The germline gives CDR1 SQVTM, CDR2 ANQGSEA. The trim removed 7 bases at V and 2 bases at J, leaving 6 bases unmatched. The full variable domain, rest sourced from reference TRBV29-1 and TRBJ2-5, is SAVISQKPSRDICQRGTSLTIQCQVDSQVTMMFWYRQQPGQSLTLIATANQGSEATYESGFVIDKFPISRPNLTFSTLTVSNMSPEDSSIYLCSASGTGQETQYFGPGTRLLVL.

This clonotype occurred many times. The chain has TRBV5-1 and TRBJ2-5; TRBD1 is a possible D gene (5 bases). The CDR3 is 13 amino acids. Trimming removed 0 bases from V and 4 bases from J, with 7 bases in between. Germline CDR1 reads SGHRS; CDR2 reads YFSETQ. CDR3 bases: TGCGCCAGCAGCTTGGACCAGGGAGAGACCCAGTACTTC. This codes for CASSLDQGETQYF.

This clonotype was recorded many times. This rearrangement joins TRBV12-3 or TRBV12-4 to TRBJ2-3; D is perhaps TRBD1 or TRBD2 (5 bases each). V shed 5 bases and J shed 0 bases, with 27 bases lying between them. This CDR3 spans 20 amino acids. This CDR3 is CASSALTDVTRPGSTDTQYF. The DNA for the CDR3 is TGTGCCAGCAGTGCCTTGACAGATGTAACTAGGCCCGGGAGCACAGATACGCAGTATTTT.

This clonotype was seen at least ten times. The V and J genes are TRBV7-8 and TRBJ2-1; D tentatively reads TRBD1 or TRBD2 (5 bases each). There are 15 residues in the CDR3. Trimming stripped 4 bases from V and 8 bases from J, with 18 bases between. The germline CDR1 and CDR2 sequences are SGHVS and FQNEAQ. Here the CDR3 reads CASSSGTSGLDEQFF. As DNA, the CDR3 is TGTGCCAGCAGCTCCGGGACCTCCGGGCTCGATGAGCAGTTCTTC.

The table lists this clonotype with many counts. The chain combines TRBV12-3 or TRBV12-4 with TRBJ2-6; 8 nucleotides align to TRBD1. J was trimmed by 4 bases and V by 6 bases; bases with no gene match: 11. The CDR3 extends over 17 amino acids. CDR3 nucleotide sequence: TGTGCCAGCAGCCCTTGGACAGGGAAGTCCGGGGCCAACGTCCTGACTTTC. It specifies CASSPWTGKSGANVLTF.

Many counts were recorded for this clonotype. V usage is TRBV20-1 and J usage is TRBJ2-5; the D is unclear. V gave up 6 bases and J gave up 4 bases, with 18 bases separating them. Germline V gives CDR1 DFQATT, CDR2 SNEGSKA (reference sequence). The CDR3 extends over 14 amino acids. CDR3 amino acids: CSAPLEGIGETQYF. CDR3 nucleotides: TGCAGTGCCCCTCTTGAAGGGATAGGAGAGACCCAGTACTTC.

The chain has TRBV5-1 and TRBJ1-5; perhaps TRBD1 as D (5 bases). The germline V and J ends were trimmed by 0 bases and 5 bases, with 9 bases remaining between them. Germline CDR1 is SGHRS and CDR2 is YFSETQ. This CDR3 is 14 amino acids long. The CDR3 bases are TGCGCCAGCAGCTTGGGGGGCGGGGATCAGCCCCAGCATTTT. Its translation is CASSLGGGDQPQHF.

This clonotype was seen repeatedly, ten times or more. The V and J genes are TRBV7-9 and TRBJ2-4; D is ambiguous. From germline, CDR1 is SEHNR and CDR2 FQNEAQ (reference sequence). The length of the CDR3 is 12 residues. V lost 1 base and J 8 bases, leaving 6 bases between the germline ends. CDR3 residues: CASSLVDDIQYF. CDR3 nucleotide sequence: TGTGCCAGCAGCTTAGTCGATGACATTCAGTACTTC.

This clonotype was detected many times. DNA of the CDR3: TGCGCCAGCAGCCTTACCGGGAGTGAAAAACTGTTTTTT. It codes for CASSLTGSEKLFF. The chain combines TRBV5-1 with TRBJ1-4; no reliable D call. This CDR3 is 13 amino acids long. Trimming took off 4 bases at V and 7 bases at J, with 11 bases between the two ends. Germline values: CDR1 SGHRS, CDR2 YFSETQ. The complete variable domain, with remaining parts taken from reference TRBV5-1 and TRBJ1-4, reads KAGVTQTPRYLIKTRGQQVTLSCSPISGHRSVSWYQQTPGQGLQFLFEYFSETQRNKGNFPGRFSGRQFSNSRSEMNVSTLELGDSALYLCASSLTGSEKLFFGSGTQLSVL.

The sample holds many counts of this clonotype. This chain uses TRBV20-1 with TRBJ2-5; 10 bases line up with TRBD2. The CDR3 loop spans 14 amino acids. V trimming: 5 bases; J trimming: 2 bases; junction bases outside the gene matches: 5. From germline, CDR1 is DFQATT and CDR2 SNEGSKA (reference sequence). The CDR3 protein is CSAGQLAGQETQYF. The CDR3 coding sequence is TGCAGTGCTGGGCAACTAGCGGGGCAAGAGACCCAGTACTTC.

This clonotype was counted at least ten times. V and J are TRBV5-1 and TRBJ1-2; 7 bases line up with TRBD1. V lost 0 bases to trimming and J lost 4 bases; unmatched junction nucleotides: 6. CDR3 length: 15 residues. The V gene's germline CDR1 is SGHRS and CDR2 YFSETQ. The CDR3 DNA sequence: TGCGCCAGCAGCTTGGGAACACAGGGGTCCTATGGCTACACCTTC. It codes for CASSLGTQGSYGYTF.

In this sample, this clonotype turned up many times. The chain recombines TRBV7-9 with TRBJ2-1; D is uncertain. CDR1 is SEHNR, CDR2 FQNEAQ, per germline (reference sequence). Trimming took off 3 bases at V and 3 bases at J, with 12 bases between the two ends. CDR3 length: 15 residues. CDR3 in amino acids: CASSFFKSIYNEQFF. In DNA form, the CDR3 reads TGTGCCAGCAGCTTTTTTAAGAGTATCTACAATGAGCAGTTCTTC.

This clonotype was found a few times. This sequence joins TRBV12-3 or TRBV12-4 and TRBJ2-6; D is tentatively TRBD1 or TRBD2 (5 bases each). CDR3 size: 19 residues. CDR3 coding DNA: TGTACCCTCAGTTTAGCGCTGTGGGGCGCGGGTTCTGGGGCCAACGTCCTGACTTTC. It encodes CTLSLALWGAGSGANVLTF.

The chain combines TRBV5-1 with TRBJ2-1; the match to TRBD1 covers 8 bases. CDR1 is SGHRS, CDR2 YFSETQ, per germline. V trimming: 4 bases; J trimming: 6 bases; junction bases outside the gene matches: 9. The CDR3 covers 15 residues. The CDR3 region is CASSPRQGATNEQFF. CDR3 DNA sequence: TGCGCCAGCAGCCCGCGGCAGGGGGCTACCAATGAGCAGTTCTTC.

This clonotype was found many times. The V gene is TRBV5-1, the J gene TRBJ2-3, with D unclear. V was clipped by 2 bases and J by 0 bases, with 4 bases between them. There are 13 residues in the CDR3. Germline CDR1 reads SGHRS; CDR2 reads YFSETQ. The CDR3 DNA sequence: TGCGCCAGCAGCTTACAAAGCACAGATACGCAGTATTTT. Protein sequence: CASSLQSTDTQYF.

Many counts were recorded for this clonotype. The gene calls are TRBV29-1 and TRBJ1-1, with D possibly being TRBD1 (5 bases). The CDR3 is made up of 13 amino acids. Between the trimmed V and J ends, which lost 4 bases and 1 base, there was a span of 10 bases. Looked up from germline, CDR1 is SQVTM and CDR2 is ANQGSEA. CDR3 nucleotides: TGCAGCGTTGCAATGGACACGAACACTGAAGCTTTCTTT. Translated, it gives CSVAMDTNTEAFF.

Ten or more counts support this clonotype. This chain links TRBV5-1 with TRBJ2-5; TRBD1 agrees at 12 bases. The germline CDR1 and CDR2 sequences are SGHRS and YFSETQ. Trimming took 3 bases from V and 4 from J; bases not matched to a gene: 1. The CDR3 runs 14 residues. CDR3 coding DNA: TGCGCCAGCAGCTCGGGACAGGGGGCAGAGACCCAGTACTTC. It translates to CASSSGQGAETQYF.

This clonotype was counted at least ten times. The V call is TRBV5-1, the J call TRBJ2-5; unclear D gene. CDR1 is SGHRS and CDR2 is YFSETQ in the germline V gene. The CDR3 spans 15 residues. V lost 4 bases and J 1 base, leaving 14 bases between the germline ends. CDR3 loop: CASSGDGRIQETQYF. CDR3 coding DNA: TGCGCCAGCAGCGGGGATGGACGGATCCAAGAGACCCAGTACTTC.

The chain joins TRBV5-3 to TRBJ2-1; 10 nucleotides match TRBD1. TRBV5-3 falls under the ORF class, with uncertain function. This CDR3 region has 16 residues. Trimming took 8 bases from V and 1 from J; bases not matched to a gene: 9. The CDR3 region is CARGPGGQGSYNEQFF. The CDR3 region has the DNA TGTGCCAGGGGCCCCGGGGGACAGGGGTCCTACAATGAGCAGTTCTTC.

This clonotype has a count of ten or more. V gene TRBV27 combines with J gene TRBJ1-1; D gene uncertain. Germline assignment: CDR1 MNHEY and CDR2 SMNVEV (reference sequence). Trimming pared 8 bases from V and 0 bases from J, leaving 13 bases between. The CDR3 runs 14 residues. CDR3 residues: CASRSKTLNTEAFF. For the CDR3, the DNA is TGTGCCAGCCGATCTAAGACACTGAACACTGAAGCTTTCTTT.

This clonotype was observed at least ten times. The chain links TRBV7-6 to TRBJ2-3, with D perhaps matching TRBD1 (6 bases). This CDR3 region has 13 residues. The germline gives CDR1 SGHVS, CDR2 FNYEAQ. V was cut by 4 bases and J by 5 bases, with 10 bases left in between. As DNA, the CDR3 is TGTGCCAGCAGCTCAGGGACAAAAGATACGCAGTATTTT. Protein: CASSSGTKDTQYF.

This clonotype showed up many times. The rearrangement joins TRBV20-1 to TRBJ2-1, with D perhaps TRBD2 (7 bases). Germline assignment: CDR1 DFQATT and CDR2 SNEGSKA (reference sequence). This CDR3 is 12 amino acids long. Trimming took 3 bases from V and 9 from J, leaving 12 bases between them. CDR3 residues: CSASRRGLEQFF. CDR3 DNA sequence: TGCAGTGCTAGTCGGCGGGGGCTTGAGCAGTTCTTC.